These 27 T cell receptor beta chains share one sample of origin, sequenced in a study of response to subunit inactivated influenza vaccine. In TCRdb, the RT-PCR reads were re-called with MiXCR into one record per CDR3 protein. The table shows hundreds of thousands of distinct CDR3 sequences, with 14% occurring only once. The input for sequencing was PBMCs from blood, taken roughly 2 weeks before vaccination. All receptors derive from a man aged 50-59 years who received an inactivated influenza vaccine.

Many counts were recorded for this clonotype. The V call is TRBV4-3, the J call TRBJ2-2; 8 bases agree with TRBD1. This CDR3 contains 15 residues. V lost 1 base to trimming and J lost 5 bases; unmatched junction nucleotides: 3. Germline CDR1 reads LGHNA; CDR2 reads YSLEER. In nucleotides, the CDR3 is TGCGCCAGCAGCCAAGTACAGGGGGGAACCGGGGAGCTGTTTTTT. Translation gives CASSQVQGGTGELFF.

This clonotype was recorded many times. The gene calls are TRBV5-1 and TRBJ2-5; 9 positions match TRBD1. Unmatched junction bases numbered 3, after V lost 3 bases and J lost 3 bases. Germline-derived CDR1 and CDR2 are SGHRS and YFSETQ. The CDR3 is made up of 14 amino acids. The CDR3 sequence: CASSSGQGEETQYF. The CDR3 region has the DNA TGCGCCAGCAGCTCGGGACAGGGTGAAGAGACCCAGTACTTC.

The chain links TRBV6-2 or TRBV6-3 to TRBJ2-7; no firm D call. V lost 0 bases, J lost 2 bases, and 11 bases lay in between. Germline CDR1 is MNHEY and CDR2 is SVGEGT. This CDR3 is built from 15 residues. This chain's CDR3 is CASSYSSIATYEQYF. DNA of the CDR3: TGTGCCAGCAGTTACTCAAGCATAGCCACCTACGAGCAGTACTTC.

The table lists this clonotype with a few counts. This chain connects TRBV7-2 to TRBJ1-5; D gene uncertain. The germline V gene encodes CDR1 SGHTA and CDR2 FQGNSA. V shed 2 bases and J shed 4 bases, with 9 bases lying between them. The CDR3 is 14 residues long. This chain's CDR3 is CASSLNTRNQPQHF. The CDR3 bases are TGTGCCAGCAGCTTAAATACGAGAAATCAGCCCCAGCATTTT.

V is TRBV12-3 or TRBV12-4 and J is TRBJ2-2; D is uncertain. The CDR3 runs to 14 residues. The V and J ends lost 1 base and 4 bases respectively, with 7 bases between them. CDR3 in amino acids: CASSLVILTGELFF. CDR3 sequence (DNA): TGTGCCAGCAGTTTAGTCATACTCACCGGGGAGCTGTTTTTT.

This clonotype was picked up many times. This chain links TRBV2 with TRBJ2-1; D is possibly TRBD1 (6 bases). Trimming shortened V by 4 bases and J by 0 bases, and 10 bases separated the two germline ends. The CDR3 consists of 15 residues. Germline V lookup: CDR1 SNHLY, CDR2 FYNNEI. CDR3 in DNA: TGTGCCAGCAGTGCCCCCAGGGGCTCCTACAATGAGCAGTTCTTC. Its protein product is CASSAPRGSYNEQFF.

DNA of the CDR3: TGTGCCAGCAGCGTTGGGGGAGGAAATGAGCAGTTCTTC. Its translation is CASSVGGGNEQFF. V is TRBV9 and J is TRBJ2-1; the D gene is possibly TRBD2 (6 bases). The germline gives CDR1 SGDLS, CDR2 YYNGEE. Trimming left V 2 bases short and J 7 bases short, with 10 bases between. There are 13 residues in the CDR3.

In its sample, this clonotype was seen many times. V and J are TRBV10-3 and TRBJ2-7; D possibly matches TRBD1 or TRBD2 (5 bases each). The CDR3 has 17 residues. Germline CDR1 ENHRY, CDR2 SYGVKD. The V and J ends lost 6 bases and 1 base respectively, with 22 bases between them. In nucleotides, the CDR3 is TGTGCCATCAGGGGGGAAAAGGGCAGGGCCTTATCCTACGAGCAGTACTTC. Its protein product is CAIRGEKGRALSYEQYF.

The chain uses TRBV15 and TRBJ2-1; possibly TRBD1 for D (6 bases). The V gene lost 5 bases and the J gene lost 0 bases, with 14 bases spanning the gap. The germline gives CDR1 LNHNV, CDR2 YYDKDF (reference sequence). The CDR3 extends over 16 amino acids. The CDR3 sequence: CATSPRSGVSYNEQFF. CDR3 bases: TGTGCCACCAGCCCCCGCTCAGGGGTCTCCTACAATGAGCAGTTCTTC.

This clonotype was counted a few times. CDR3 nucleotides: TGTGCCAGCAGCCACAGAACCGGGGAGCTGTTTTTT. Translated, it gives CASSHRTGELFF. The chain links TRBV12-3 or TRBV12-4 to TRBJ2-2, with D unclear. This CDR3 has 12 residues. The germline V and J ends were trimmed by 6 bases and 5 bases, with 7 bases remaining between them.

This clonotype was seen more than once but under ten times. Here the CDR3 DNA reads TGCGCCAGCAGCTTGGCCGTAGGTCTCGAGCAGTACTTC. As protein: CASSLAVGLEQYF. V usage is TRBV5-1 and J usage is TRBJ2-7, with D hard to call. Germline V gene lookup returns CDR1 SGHRS and CDR2 YFSETQ. Trimming left V 0 bases short and J 6 bases short, with 10 bases between. The length of the CDR3 is 13 residues.

The chain recombines TRBV12-3 or TRBV12-4 with TRBJ1-5; D not certain. V dropped 5 bases and J dropped 3 bases, with 11 bases sitting between them. The CDR3 covers 14 residues. The CDR3 coding sequence is TGTGCCAGCAGTCGGGGTGTGTACAATCAGCCCCAGCATTTT. The encoded protein is CASSRGVYNQPQHF.

This clonotype appeared a few times. The CDR3 spells CASSLGHPNQPQHF. In DNA form, the CDR3 reads TGCGCCAGCAGCTTGGGGCATCCAAATCAGCCCCAGCATTTT. The V gene is TRBV5-1, the J gene TRBJ1-5; D is unresolved. Germline CDR1 reads SGHRS; CDR2 reads YFSETQ. Trimming shortened V by 0 bases and J by 4 bases, and 8 bases separated the two germline ends. This CDR3 has 14 residues.

The sample holds a few counts of this clonotype. The chain employs TRBV7-9 and TRBJ2-1; TRBD2 matches 7 bases. Unmatched junction bases numbered 16, after V lost 5 bases and J lost 9 bases. CDR3 size: 16 residues. Germline values: CDR1 SEHNR, CDR2 FQNEAQ (reference sequence). The CDR3 nucleotides are TGTGCCAGCAGCCTAGGGTTAGTAGGCGGGAGTCGTGAGCAGTTCTTC. The encoded protein is CASSLGLVGGSREQFF.

This clonotype was recorded a few times. V is TRBV6-2 or TRBV6-3 and J is TRBJ1-1; 8 positions agree with TRBD1. The V gene's germline CDR1 is MNHEY and CDR2 SVGEGT. The CDR3 contains 16 residues. Unmatched junction bases numbered 12, after V lost 6 bases and J lost 3 bases. DNA of the CDR3: TGTGCCAGCAGGACAGGGGCGCGCGGAGAGCACACTGAAGCTTTCTTT. Its protein product is CASRTGARGEHTEAFF.

The gene calls are TRBV7-9 and TRBJ1-4, with D possibly matching TRBD1 (5 bases). Trimming removed 1 base from V and 8 bases from J, with 14 bases in between. The CDR3 loop spans 15 amino acids. CDR1 and CDR2 from the germline V gene are SEHNR and FQNEAQ (reference sequence). CDR3 sequence: CASSLVGARGEKLFF. CDR3 nucleotides: TGTGCCAGCAGCTTAGTGGGCGCCCGGGGCGAAAAACTGTTTTTT.

The chain uses TRBV27 and TRBJ2-1; TRBD1 aligns across 7 bases. Trimming at V came to 11 bases and at J to 15 bases, leaving 4 bases not matched to a gene. CDR1 is MNHEY and CDR2 is SMNVEV in the germline V gene (reference sequence). This CDR3 comprises 8 residues. The CDR3 DNA follows: TGTGCCTGGGACAGTCCGTTCTTC. Translating it yields CAWDSPFF.

Only a few counts were recorded for this clonotype. This sequence joins TRBV30 and TRBJ1-1, with 11 bases that match TRBD1. Germline-derived CDR1 and CDR2 are GTSNPN and SVGIG (reference sequence). The CDR3 loop spans 15 amino acids. The V gene end was trimmed by 3 bases and the J gene end by 5 bases; junction bases not matched to a gene: 8. As DNA, the CDR3 is TGTGCCTGGAGAGCCACCGGGACAGGGGGAACTGAAGCTTTCTTT. It codes for CAWRATGTGGTEAFF.

This clonotype has more than one count but fewer than ten. The chain employs TRBV6-5 and TRBJ2-5; TRBD1 or TRBD2 may be the D gene (5 bases each). The germline gives CDR1 MNHEY, CDR2 SVGAGI. Trimming pared 8 bases from V and 5 bases from J, leaving 12 bases between. The length of the CDR3 is 12 residues. CDR3 residues: CASGTFSETQYF. DNA of the CDR3: TGTGCCAGCGGGACGTTTTCTGAGACCCAGTACTTC.

This chain joins TRBV20-1 and TRBJ2-2, with TRBD2 matching over 12 bases. The junction had 10 bases not matched to a gene; V was cut back by 5 bases and J by 6 bases. This CDR3 is built from 16 residues. Looked up from germline, CDR1 is DFQATT and CDR2 is SNEGSKA (reference sequence). CDR3 in amino acids: CSAFLTSGGAPGELFF. CDR3 sequence (DNA): TGCAGTGCTTTCCTGACTAGCGGGGGAGCCCCCGGGGAGCTGTTTTTT.

The table lists this clonotype with many counts. The rearrangement joins TRBV20-1 to TRBJ2-6; no clear D. The V gene lost 3 bases and the J gene lost 3 bases, with 12 bases spanning the gap. CDR3 length: 15 amino acids. The germline CDR1 and CDR2 sequences are DFQATT and SNEGSKA (reference sequence). CDR3 residues: CSARESGSGANVLTF. CDR3 nucleotides: TGCAGTGCTAGGGAGTCAGGCAGTGGGGCCAACGTCCTGACTTTC.

With regard to this clonotype: Germline is not matched at one junction end, which may reflect a read error. The chain joins TRBV7-2 to TRBJ2-1; 8 nucleotides align to TRBD2. Germline loops: CDR1 SGHTA, CDR2 FQGNSA. This CDR3 spans 15 amino acids. The CDR3 region has the DNA TGTGCCAGCAGCTTTCGGGGGGGCTCCTACAGTGAGCAGTTCTTC. It codes for CASSFRGGSYSEQFF. Filled out from reference TRBV7-2 and TRBJ2-1, the complete variable domain reads GAGVSQSPSNKVTEKGKDVELRCDPISGHTALYWYRQSLGQGLEFLIYFQGNSAPDKSGLPSDRFSAERTGGSVSTLTIQRTQQEDSAVYLCASSFRGGSYSEQFFGPGTRLTVL.

The CDR3 spells CASSLFPGLNTEAFF. DNA for the CDR3: TGTGCCAGCAGTTTATTCCCGGGCCTGAACACTGAAGCTTTCTTT. V usage is TRBV28 and J usage is TRBJ1-1; the D is unclear. The CDR3 is 15 amino acids. Trimming shortened V by 1 base and J by 0 bases, and 9 bases separated the two germline ends. Germline CDR1 reads MDHEN; CDR2 reads SYDVKM.

The rearrangement links TRBV7-9 to TRBJ2-7, with 8 positions matching TRBD2. Trimming removed 1 base from V and 5 bases from J; junction bases left unmatched: 13. The CDR3 spans 17 residues. Germline CDR1 is SEHNR and CDR2 is FQNEAQ (reference sequence). CDR3 nucleotide sequence: TGTGCCAGCAGCTTAGGCCCGGGGGGGACTTTCATCAACGAGCAGTACTTC. This sequence encodes CASSLGPGGTFINEQYF.

This clonotype was counted between two and nine times. The chain carries TRBV10-3 and TRBJ1-1; D not certain. Germline lookup yields CDR1 ENHRY and CDR2 SYGVKD. V was shortened by 5 bases and J by 3 bases, with 13 bases between the two germline ends. This CDR3 has 14 residues. CDR3 nucleotides: TGTGCCATCAGTTTGCAGGAAGGGCACACTGAAGCTTTCTTT. Residues: CAISLQEGHTEAFF.

Ten or more counts support this clonotype. The chain couples TRBV20-1 to TRBJ1-5, with 9 bases lining up with TRBD1. The J segment lost 6 bases and the V segment lost 4 bases, leaving 4 bases of the junction unmatched. CDR1 and CDR2 from the germline V gene are DFQATT and SNEGSKA (reference sequence). This CDR3 has 13 residues. In DNA form, the CDR3 reads TGCAGTGCTACACAGGGGGCGCGTCAGCCCCAGCATTTT. Encoded protein: CSATQGARQPQHF.

The chain links TRBV4-3 to TRBJ1-2, with 9 nucleotides matching TRBD1. The germline CDR1 and CDR2 sequences are LGHNA and YSLEER. V dropped 0 bases and J dropped 3; count of bases not matched to a gene: 5. The CDR3 is 16 residues long. CDR3 amino acids: CASSQDMDRGYYGYTF. The CDR3 coding sequence is TGCGCCAGCAGCCAAGATATGGACAGGGGCTACTATGGCTACACCTTC.